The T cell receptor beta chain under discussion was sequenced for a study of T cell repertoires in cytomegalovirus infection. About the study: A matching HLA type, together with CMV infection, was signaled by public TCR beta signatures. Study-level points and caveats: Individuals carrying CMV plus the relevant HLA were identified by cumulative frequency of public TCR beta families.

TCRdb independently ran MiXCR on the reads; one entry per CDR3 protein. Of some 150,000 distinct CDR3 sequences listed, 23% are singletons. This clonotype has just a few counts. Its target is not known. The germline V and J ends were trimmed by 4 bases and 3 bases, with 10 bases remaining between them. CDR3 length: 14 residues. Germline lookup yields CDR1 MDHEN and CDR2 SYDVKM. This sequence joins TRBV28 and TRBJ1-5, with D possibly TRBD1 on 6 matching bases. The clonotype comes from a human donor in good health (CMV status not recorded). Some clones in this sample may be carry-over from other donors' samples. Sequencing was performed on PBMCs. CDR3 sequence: CASSYGQINQPQHF. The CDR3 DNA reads TGTGCCAGCAGTTACGGACAGATCAATCAGCCCCAGCATTTT.